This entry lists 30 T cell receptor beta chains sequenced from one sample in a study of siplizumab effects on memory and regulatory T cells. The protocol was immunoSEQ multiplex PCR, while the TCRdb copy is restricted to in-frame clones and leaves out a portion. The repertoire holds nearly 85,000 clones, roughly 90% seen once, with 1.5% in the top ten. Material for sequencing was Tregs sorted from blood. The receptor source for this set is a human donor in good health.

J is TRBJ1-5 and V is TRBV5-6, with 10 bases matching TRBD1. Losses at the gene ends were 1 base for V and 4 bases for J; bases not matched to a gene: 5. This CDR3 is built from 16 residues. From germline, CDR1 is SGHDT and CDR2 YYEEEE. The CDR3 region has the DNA TGTGCCAGCAGCTTGTTCCGGGACAGGGGAAATCAGCCCCAGCATTTT. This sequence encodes CASSLFRDRGNQPQHF.

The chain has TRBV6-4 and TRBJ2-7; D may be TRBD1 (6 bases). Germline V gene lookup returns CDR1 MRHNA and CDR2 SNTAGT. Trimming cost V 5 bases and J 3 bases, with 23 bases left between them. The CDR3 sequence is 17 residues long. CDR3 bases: TGTGCCAGCAGTCGGGGAGAGCAGATGACAGGTTACTACGAGCAGTACTTC. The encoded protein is CASSRGEQMTGYYEQYF.

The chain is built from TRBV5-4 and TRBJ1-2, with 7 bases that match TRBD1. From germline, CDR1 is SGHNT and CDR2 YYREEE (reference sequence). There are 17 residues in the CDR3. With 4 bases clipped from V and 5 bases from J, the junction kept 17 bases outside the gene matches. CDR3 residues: CASSRGGKGAWSYGYTF. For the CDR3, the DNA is TGTGCCAGCAGCCGGGGCGGGAAGGGGGCGTGGTCATATGGCTACACCTTC.

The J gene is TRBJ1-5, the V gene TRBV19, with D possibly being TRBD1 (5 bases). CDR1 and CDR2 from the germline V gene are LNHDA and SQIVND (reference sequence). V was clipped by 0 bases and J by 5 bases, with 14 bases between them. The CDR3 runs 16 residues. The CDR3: CASSIDQGVVYQPQHF. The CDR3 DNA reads TGTGCCAGTAGTATAGACCAGGGAGTAGTTTATCAGCCCCAGCATTTT.

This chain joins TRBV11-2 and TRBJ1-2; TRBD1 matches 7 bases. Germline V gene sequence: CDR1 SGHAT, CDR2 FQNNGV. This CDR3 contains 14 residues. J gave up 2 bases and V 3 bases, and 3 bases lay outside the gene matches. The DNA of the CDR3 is TGTGCCAGCAGCTTCCCGGGACAGAACTATGGCTACACCTTC. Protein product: CASSFPGQNYGYTF.

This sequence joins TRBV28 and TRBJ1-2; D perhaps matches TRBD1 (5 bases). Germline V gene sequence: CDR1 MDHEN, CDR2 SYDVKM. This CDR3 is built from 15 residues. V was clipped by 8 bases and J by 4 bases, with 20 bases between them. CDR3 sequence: CASGLRDRKGYGYTF. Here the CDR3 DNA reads TGTGCCAGCGGCCTCCGGGACCGAAAAGGCTATGGCTACACCTTC.

Here the CDR3 reads CASSPPVGFTQYF. For the CDR3, the DNA is TGTGCCAGCTCACCACCGGTTGGGTTTACGCAGTATTTT. The gene calls are TRBV18 and TRBJ2-3, with D uncertain. Germline assignment: CDR1 KGHSH and CDR2 LQKENI. With 0 bases removed from V and 8 bases from J, the gap between germline ends came to 9 bases. CDR3 size: 13 residues. The variable domain in full, with the rest retrieved from reference TRBV18 and TRBJ2-3, is NAGVMQNPRHLVRRRGQEARLRCSPMKGHSHVYWYRQLPEEGLKFMVYLQKENIIDESGMPKERFSAEFPKEGPSILRIQQVVRGDSAAYFCASSPPVGFTQYFGPGTRLTVL.

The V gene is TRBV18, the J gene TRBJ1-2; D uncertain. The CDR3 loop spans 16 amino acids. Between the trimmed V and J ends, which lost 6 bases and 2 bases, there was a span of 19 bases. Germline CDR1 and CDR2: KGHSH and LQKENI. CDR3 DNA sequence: TGTGCCAGCTCCCTAGAAAAGGACCCGAGGAACTATGGCTACACCTTC. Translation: CASSLEKDPRNYGYTF.

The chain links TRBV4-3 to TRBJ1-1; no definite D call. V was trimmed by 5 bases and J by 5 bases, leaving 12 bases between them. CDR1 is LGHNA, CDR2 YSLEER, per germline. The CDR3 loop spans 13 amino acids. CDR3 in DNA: TGCGCCAGCAGCGGTAGAACGTGGACTGAAGCTTTCTTT. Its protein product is CASSGRTWTEAFF.

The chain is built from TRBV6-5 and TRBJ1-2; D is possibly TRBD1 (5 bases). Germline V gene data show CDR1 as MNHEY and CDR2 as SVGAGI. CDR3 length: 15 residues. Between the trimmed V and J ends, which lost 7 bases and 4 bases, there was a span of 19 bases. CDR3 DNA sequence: TGTGCCAGCAATGGGGCGTGGGGAGACCTCTATGGCTACACCTTC. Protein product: CASNGAWGDLYGYTF.

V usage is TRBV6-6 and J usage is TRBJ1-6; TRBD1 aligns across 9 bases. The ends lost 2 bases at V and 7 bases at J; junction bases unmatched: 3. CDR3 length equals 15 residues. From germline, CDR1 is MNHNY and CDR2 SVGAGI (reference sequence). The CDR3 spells CASSYEGQGNSPLHF. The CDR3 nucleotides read TGTGCCAGCAGTTACGAAGGACAGGGGAATTCACCCCTCCACTTT.

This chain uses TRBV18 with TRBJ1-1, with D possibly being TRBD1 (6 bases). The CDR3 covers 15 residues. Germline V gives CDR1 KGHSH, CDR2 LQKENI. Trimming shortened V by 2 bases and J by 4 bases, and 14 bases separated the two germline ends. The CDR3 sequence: CASSPDGGARTEAFF. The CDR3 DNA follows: TGTGCCAGCTCACCAGACGGGGGGGCCCGCACTGAAGCTTTCTTT.

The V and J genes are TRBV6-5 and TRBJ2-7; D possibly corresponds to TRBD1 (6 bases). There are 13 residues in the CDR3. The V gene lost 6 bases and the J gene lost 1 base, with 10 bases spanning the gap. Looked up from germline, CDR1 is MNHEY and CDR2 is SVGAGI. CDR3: CASRAGASYEQYF. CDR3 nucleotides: TGTGCCAGCAGGGCAGGGGCTTCCTACGAGCAGTACTTC.

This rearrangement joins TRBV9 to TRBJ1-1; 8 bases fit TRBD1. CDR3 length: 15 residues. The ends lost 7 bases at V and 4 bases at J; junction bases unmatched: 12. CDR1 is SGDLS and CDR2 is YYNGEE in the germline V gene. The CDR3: CASSLSTGVGTEAFF. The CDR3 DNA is TGTGCCAGCTCTCTCTCGACAGGGGTGGGCACTGAAGCTTTCTTT.

CDR3 amino acids: CASSLAPLGGAEGYTF. The CDR3 nucleotides read TGTGCCAGCAGCTTAGCTCCCTTGGGGGGGGCTGAAGGCTACACCTTC. The chain recombines TRBV7-2 with TRBJ1-2; a possible D gene is TRBD1 (6 bases). The CDR3 contains 16 residues. Germline assignment: CDR1 SGHTA and CDR2 FQGNSA. Between the trimmed V and J ends, which lost 0 bases and 8 bases, there was a span of 19 bases.

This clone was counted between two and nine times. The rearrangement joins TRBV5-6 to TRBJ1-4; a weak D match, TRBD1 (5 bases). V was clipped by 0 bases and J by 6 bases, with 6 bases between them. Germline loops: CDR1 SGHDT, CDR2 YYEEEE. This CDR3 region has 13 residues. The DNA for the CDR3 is TGTGCCAGCAGCTTGGGCAGGGATGAAAAACTGTTTTTT. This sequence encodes CASSLGRDEKLFF.

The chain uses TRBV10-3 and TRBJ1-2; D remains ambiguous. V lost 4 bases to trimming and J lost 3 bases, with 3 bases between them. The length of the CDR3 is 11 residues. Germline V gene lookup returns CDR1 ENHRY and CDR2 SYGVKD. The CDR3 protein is CAISGDYGYTF. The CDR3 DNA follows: TGTGCCATCAGTGGGGACTATGGCTACACCTTC.

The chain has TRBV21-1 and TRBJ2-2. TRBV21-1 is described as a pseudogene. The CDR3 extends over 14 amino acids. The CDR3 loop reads CASSKQGHTGELFF. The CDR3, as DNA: TGTGCCAGCAGCAAACAAGGGCACACCGGGGAGCTGTTTTTT.

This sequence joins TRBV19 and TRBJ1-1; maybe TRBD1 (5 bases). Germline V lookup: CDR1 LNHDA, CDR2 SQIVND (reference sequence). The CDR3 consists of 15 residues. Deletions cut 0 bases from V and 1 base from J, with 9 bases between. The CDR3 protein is CASSIDWGPNTEAFF. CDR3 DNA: TGTGCCAGTAGTATAGATTGGGGCCCGAACACTGAAGCTTTCTTT.

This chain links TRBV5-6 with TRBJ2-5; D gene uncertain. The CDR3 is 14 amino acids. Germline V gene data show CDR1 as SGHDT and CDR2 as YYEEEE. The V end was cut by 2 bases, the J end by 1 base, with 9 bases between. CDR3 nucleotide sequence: TGTGCCAGCAGCTTCGCGTCTACCCAAGAGACCCAGTACTTC. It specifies CASSFASTQETQYF.

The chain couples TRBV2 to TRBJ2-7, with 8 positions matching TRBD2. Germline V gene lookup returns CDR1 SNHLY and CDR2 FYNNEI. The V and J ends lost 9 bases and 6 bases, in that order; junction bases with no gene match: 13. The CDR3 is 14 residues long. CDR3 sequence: CARQRGTSSGEQYF. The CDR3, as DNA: TGTGCCAGGCAAAGAGGGACTAGTTCGGGCGAGCAGTACTTC.

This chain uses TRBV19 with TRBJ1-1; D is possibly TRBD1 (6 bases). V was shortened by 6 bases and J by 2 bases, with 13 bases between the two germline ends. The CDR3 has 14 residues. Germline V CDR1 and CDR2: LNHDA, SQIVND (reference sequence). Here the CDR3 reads CASRETGLNTEAFF. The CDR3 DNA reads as TGTGCCAGTAGGGAGACAGGTCTTAACACTGAAGCTTTCTTT. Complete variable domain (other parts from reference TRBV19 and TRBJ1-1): DGGITQSPKYLFRKEGQNVTLSCEQNLNHDAMYWYRQDPGQGLRLIYYSQIVNDFQKGDIAEGYSVSREKKESFPLTVTSAQKNPTAFYLCASRETGLNTEAFFGQGTRLTVV.

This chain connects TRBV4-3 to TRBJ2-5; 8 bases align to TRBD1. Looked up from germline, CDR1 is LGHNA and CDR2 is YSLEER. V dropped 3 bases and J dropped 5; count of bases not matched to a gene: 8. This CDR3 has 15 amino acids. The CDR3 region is CASSQGPGGRETQYF. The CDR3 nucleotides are TGCGCCAGCAGCCAGGGTCCAGGGGGCCGGGAGACCCAGTACTTC.

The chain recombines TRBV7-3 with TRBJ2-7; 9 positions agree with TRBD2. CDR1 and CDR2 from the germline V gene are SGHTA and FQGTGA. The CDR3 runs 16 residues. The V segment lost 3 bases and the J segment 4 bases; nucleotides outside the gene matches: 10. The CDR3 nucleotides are TGTGCCAGCAGCTTCCATTTTAGCGGGGGATATTACGAGCAGTACTTC. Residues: CASSFHFSGGYYEQYF.

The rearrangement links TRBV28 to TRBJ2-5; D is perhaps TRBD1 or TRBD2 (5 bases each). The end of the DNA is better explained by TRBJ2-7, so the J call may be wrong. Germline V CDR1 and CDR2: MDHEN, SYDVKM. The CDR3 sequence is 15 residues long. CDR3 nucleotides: TGTGCCAGCAGCTCCCCGGGGCAGGGTTCGGACGAGCAGTACTTC. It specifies CASSSPGQGSDEQYF.

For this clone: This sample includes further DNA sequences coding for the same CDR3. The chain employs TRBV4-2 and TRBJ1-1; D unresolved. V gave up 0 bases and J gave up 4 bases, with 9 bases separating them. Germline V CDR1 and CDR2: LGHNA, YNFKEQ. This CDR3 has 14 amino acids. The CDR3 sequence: CASSQEPGSTEAFF. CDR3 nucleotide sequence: TGTGCCAGCAGCCAAGAACCCGGGAGCACTGAAGCTTTCTTT.

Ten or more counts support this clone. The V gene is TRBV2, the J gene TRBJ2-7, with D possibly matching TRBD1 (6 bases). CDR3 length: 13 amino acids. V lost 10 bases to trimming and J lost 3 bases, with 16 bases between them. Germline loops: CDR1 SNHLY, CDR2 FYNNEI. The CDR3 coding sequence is TGTGCCATCCAAGGGACATTCTACTACGAGCAGTACTTC. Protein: CAIQGTFYYEQYF.

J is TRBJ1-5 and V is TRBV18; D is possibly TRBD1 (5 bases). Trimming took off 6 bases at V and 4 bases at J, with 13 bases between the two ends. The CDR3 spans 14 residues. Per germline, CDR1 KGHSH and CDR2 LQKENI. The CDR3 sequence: CASSRGNPNQPQHF. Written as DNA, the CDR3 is TGTGCCAGCTCCCGGGGGAACCCAAATCAGCCCCAGCATTTT.

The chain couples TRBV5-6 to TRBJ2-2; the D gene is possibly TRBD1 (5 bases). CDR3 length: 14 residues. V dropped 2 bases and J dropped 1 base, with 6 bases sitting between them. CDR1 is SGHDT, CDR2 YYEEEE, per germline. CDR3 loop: CASSFTGNTGELFF. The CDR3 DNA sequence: TGTGCCAGCAGCTTCACAGGGAACACCGGGGAGCTGTTTTTT.

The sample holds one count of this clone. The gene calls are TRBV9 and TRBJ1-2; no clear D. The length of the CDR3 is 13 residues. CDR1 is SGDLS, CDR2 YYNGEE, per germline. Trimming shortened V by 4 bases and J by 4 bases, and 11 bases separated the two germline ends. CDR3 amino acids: CASSKDGLYGYTF. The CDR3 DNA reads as TGTGCCAGCAGCAAAGACGGCCTCTATGGCTACACCTTC.